The rows below give T cell receptor beta chains drawn from one sample of a study of OX40 agonist ivuxolimab in advanced cancers. Measured with immunoSEQ multiplex PCR; TCRdb has only the in-frame clones, and not every one. This table has over 55,000 clones, 84% appearing once. Sequencing used CD4+ or CD8+ T cells sorted from blood, obtained in a trial of the OX40 agonist ivuxolimab. These receptor sequences come from an adult with an advanced solid tumor such as melanoma, head and neck, liver or kidney cancer. Each CDR3 is given with its conserved first and last residue. A D gene is named only where the DNA matches it firmly. Clone size is stated in some rows and not others, as once, few, many or a class when expanded.

CASSQPGQPTGETQYF TGTGCCAGCAGCCAACCGGGACAACCTACGGGGGAGACCCAGTACTTC NA TRBJ2-5 TRBV4-2 NA
CATSRGLSYEQYF TGTGCCACCAGCAGAGGACTTAGCTACGAGCAGTACTTC NA TRBJ2-7 TRBV15 NA
CASSFINEQFF TGCGCCAGCAGCTTCATCAATGAGCAGTTCTTC NA TRBJ2-1 TRBV5-1 NA
CASSPRQGIGNTIYF TGTGCCAGCAGCCCCCGACAGGGAATTGGAAACACCATATATTTT few TRBJ1-3 TRBV9 TRBD1
CASSNKGISPLHF TGTGCCAGCAGCAATAAGGGGATTTCACCCCTCCACTTT NA TRBJ1-6 TRBV5-6 NA
CASSLGTGNTIYF TGTGCCAGCAGTTTGGGGACTGGAAACACCATATATTTT once TRBJ1-3 TRBV28 NA
CASSLRPTAHYGYTF TGTGCCAGCAGCTTAAGGCCCACGGCCCACTATGGCTACACCTTC NA TRBJ1-2 TRBV7-6 NA
CASRLNSFTSYEQYF TGCGCCAGCAGACTCAACAGCTTCACCTCCTACGAGCAGTACTTC once TRBJ2-7 TRBV5-1 NA
CASSFDLDTDTQYF TGTGCCAGCAGTTTCGACTTGGACACAGATACGCAGTATTTT NA TRBJ2-3 TRBV11-2 NA
CASNRQGSYEQYF TGTGCCAGCAATCGACAGGGGTCCTACGAGCAGTACTTC few TRBJ2-7 TRBV2 TRBD1
CASSSYTEAGNTIYF TGTGCCAGCAGCTCCTACACTGAAGCTGGAAACACCATATATTTT NA TRBJ1-3 TRBV7-9 NA
CASSSPLFRGTEAFF TGTGCCAGCAGTTCCCCTTTGTTCAGGGGAACTGAAGCTTTCTTT NA TRBJ1-1 TRBV28 NA
CAWRADQTRGYTF TGTGCCTGGAGAGCGGACCAGACTCGTGGCTACACCTTC NA TRBJ1-2 TRBV30 NA
CASSAGTGVSPLHF TGTGCCAGCAGCGCTGGGACAGGGGTATCACCCCTCCACTTT NA TRBJ1-6 TRBV11-2 TRBD1
CASSAQGTVDYGYTF TGTGCCAGCAGCGCCCAAGGGACAGTCGACTATGGCTACACCTTC NA TRBJ1-2 TRBV9 TRBD1
CASSPPLGSNEQFF TGTGCCAGCTCACCCCCCCTGGGCTCCAATGAGCAGTTCTTC NA TRBJ2-1 TRBV18 NA
CAGTGAKNIQYF TGTGCCGGTACCGGAGCCAAAAACATTCAGTACTTC NA TRBJ2-4 TRBV30 NA
CALKAGGHNEQFF TGTGCTCTTAAAGCGGGGGGTCACAATGAGCAGTTCTTC NA TRBJ2-1 TRBV5-3 TRBD2
CASSLVPPGTDLLYGYTF TGTGCCAGCAGCTTAGTTCCTCCCGGGACAGACCTTCTCTATGGCTACACCTTC NA TRBJ1-2 TRBV7-8 TRBD1
CAWSVQGRRPNEKLFF TGTGCCTGGAGTGTACAGGGAAGGAGACCTAATGAAAAACTGTTTTTT NA TRBJ1-4 TRBV30 NA
CASSRQGARGDTQYF TGTGCCAGCAGTAGACAGGGGGCGAGAGGAGATACGCAGTATTTT NA TRBJ2-3 TRBV27 TRBD1
CASSLQGADTEAFF TGCGCCAGCAGCTTGCAGGGGGCAGACACTGAAGCTTTCTTT NA TRBJ1-1 TRBV5-1 TRBD1
CASSFLQTDTQYF TGTGCCAGCAGCTTCCTACAAACAGATACGCAGTATTTT NA TRBJ2-3 TRBV11-3 NA
CASGTARETQYF TGTGCCAGTGGGACAGCACGGGAGACCCAGTACTTC NA TRBJ2-5 TRBV2 TRBD1
CASGDREENTEAFF TGTGCCAGTGGGGACAGGGAGGAGAACACTGAAGCTTTCTTT NA TRBJ1-1 TRBV6-5 TRBD1
CASSQEIGGAVGGPLNSDEQFF TGCGCCAGCAGCCAAGAGATTGGAGGGGCGGTTGGAGGGCCCCTCAATAGCGATGAGCAGTTCTTC few TRBJ2-1 TRBV4-1 NA
CASSPRLAGGKFSTDTQYF TGTGCCAGCAGCCCCCGCCTAGCGGGGGGTAAATTTAGCACAGATACGCAGTATTTT NA TRBJ2-3 TRBV7-3 TRBD2
CASSPKETQYF TGTGCCAGCAGCCCGAAAGAGACCCAGTACTTC once TRBJ2-5 TRBV7-8 NA
CASSPGDRESYGYTF TGTGCCAGCAGTCCCGGGGACAGGGAGAGCTATGGCTACACCTTC NA TRBJ1-2 TRBV27 TRBD1
CAWSRRTVSNQPQHF TGTGCCTGGAGTCGGCGGACGGTTAGCAATCAGCCCCAGCATTTT NA TRBJ1-5 TRBV30 NA
CASSHGGTNTEAFF TGCGCCAGCAGCCATGGGGGGACAAACACTGAAGCTTTCTTT NA TRBJ1-1 TRBV4-1 NA
CASSITGTGHYGYTF TGTGCCAGTAGTATTACCGGGACAGGGCATTATGGCTACACCTTC few TRBJ1-2 TRBV19 TRBD1
CASSADSNQPQHF TGTGCCAGCAGTGCTGATAGCAATCAGCCCCAGCATTTT once TRBJ1-5 TRBV6-4 NA
CASSLRGLGTDTQYF TGTGCCAGCAGCTTACGGGGGCTTGGCACAGATACGCAGTATTTT NA TRBJ2-3 TRBV7-3 NA
CASSLGDARGAFF TGTGCCAGCAGCTTAGGGGATGCGAGAGGGGCTTTCTTT NA TRBJ1-1 TRBV7-9 NA
CAWSENRGQGYEKLFF TGTGCCTGGAGTGAGAACCGCGGGCAGGGTTATGAAAAACTGTTTTTT NA TRBJ1-4 TRBV30 NA
CASSQQGYAGNTIYF TGTGCCAGCAGTCAACAGGGCTATGCTGGAAACACCATATATTTT NA TRBJ1-3 TRBV27 NA
CASARQGGNQPQHF TGTGCCAGCGCACGACAGGGGGGCAATCAGCCCCAGCATTTT NA TRBJ1-5 TRBV27 TRBD1
CASSRTDNQPQHF TGTGCCAGCAGCCGGACAGATAATCAGCCCCAGCATTTT NA TRBJ1-5 TRBV14 NA
CASSLNLASGYEQYF TGTGCCAGCAGTTTAAACCTCGCCTCGGGGTACGAGCAGTACTTC NA TRBJ2-7 TRBV27 NA
CASSLSPNEKLFF TGTGCCAGCAGCTTATCCCCCAATGAAAAACTGTTTTTT NA TRBJ1-4 TRBV7-3 NA
CASSRQGTGYGYTF TGTGCCAGTAGTAGACAGGGTACGGGCTATGGCTACACCTTC NA TRBJ1-2 TRBV19 TRBD1
CASSNTEITEAFF TGTGCCAGCAGTAATACAGAGATCACTGAAGCTTTCTTT NA TRBJ1-1 TRBV28 NA
CASSQEGGADTQYF TGCGCCAGCAGCCAAGAGGGGGGGGCCGATACGCAGTATTTT few TRBJ2-3 TRBV4-1 NA
CASSVKTQETQYF TGTGCCAGCAGTGTCAAGACCCAAGAGACCCAGTACTTC once TRBJ2-5 TRBV6-1 NA
CASSQGPSGVGEQYF TGTGCCAGCAGCCAAGGACCTAGCGGGGTAGGCGAGCAGTACTTC once TRBJ2-7 TRBV4-2 TRBD2
CASSKGGPFRDRGTYEQYF TGTGCCAGCAGCAAAGGGGGCCCCTTCCGGGACAGGGGTACCTACGAGCAGTACTTC once TRBJ2-7 TRBV21-1 NA
CASSLVQQETQYF TGTGCCAGCAGCTTAGTGCAGCAAGAGACCCAGTACTTC NA TRBJ2-5 TRBV11-2 NA
CASSLRRGSSYNEQFF TGTGCCAGCAGCTTGAGGCGGGGGTCCTCCTACAATGAGCAGTTCTTC NA TRBJ2-1 TRBV7-8 TRBD2
CASSFSGGAYEQYF TGTGCCAGCAGCTTTAGCGGGGGCGCCTACGAGCAGTACTTC NA TRBJ2-7 TRBV5-5 TRBD2
CSVERNTEAFF TGCAGCGTTGAGAGGAACACTGAAGCTTTCTTT NA TRBJ1-1 TRBV29-1 NA
CASSVVPGNSPLHF TGTGCCAGCAGCGTAGTTCCGGGGAATTCACCCCTCCACTTT NA TRBJ1-6 TRBV9 NA
CASSYRLSSGNTIYF TGTGCCAGCAGTTACCGCCTGTCCTCTGGAAACACCATATATTTT once TRBJ1-3 TRBV6-5 NA
CASSELGTGNTGELFF TGTGCCAGCAGTGAACTGGGGACAGGGAACACCGGGGAGCTGTTTTTT NA TRBJ2-2 TRBV25-1 TRBD1
CASSENYGYTF TGTGCCAGCAGTGAAAACTATGGCTACACCTTC NA TRBJ1-2 TRBV6-1 NA